This T cell receptor (beta chain) appears in the sequencing data of a study of blood T cell repertoires in COVID-19. For the study at large: Nucleic acid was either cDNA or gDNA, and it came from T cells, B-cell-depleted T cells, or PBMCs.

Per the study methods: Using reference gene primer amplification, nucleated cell counts were estimated. Only in-frame clones appear in the TCRdb table, and some are missing; sequencing was by immunoSEQ multiplex PCR. V, J and clone size are those of that table, while D and trimming were read from the DNA. The sample lists about 70,000 clones, around 83% occurring once. Per the germline V gene, CDR1 is MRHNA and CDR2 is SNTAGT. The ends were cut back, 4 bases at V and 7 bases at J, with 8 bases in the middle. CDR3 length: 12 amino acids. The chain recombines TRBV6-4 with TRBJ2-1; perhaps TRBD2 as D (6 bases). The receptor was derived from a man in his 70s with active COVID-19. Sequenced sample: peripheral blood. CDR3 in DNA: TGTGCCAGCAGTGGGGCGGGGAATGAGCAGTTCTTC. Translated: CASSGAGNEQFF.